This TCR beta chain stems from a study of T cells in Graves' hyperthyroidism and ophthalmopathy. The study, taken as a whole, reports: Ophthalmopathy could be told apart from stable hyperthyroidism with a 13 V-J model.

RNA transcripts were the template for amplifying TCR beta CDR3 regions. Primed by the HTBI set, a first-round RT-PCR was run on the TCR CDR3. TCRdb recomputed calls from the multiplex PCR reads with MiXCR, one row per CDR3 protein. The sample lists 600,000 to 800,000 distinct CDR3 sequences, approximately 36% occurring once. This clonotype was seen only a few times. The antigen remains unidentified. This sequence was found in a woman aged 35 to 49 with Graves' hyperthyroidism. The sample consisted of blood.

The CDR3 bases are TGTGCCAGCAGTTTCCTCCGGGACAGGGGGGCCTACGAGCAGTACTTC. Translating gives CASSFLRDRGAYEQYF. The J gene is TRBJ2-7, the V gene TRBV6-6; 11 nucleotides match TRBD1. The CDR3 sequence is 16 residues long. V shed 4 bases, J shed 2 bases, and the junction held 7 bases outside the gene matches. Germline lookup yields CDR1 MNHNY and CDR2 SVGAGI (reference sequence).